The clone carrying this T cell receptor (beta chain) was recorded once. TCRdb processed the 5' RACE reads anew with MiXCR; each CDR3 protein has one entry. In the table there are a few hundred thousand distinct CDR3 sequences, over 8.5% of which are singletons. The sample comes from a study of identical twins. The V segment lost 5 bases and the J segment 2 bases; nucleotides outside the gene matches: 8. CDR1 KGHDR and CDR2 SFDVKD come from the germline V gene. CDR3 length equals 16 residues. These same data were also listed under a study on yellow fever vaccine responses in identical twins. Per that study: Convergence reportedly seemed to mark part of the twins' vaccine T cell response, with personalization marking the rest.

The source of this sequence is a woman aged 18-30 years in good health. V gene TRBV24-1 combines with J gene TRBJ2-7; 10 nucleotides align to TRBD2. The material sequenced was PBMCs. This chain's CDR3 is CATSASEAGGPYEQYF. The CDR3 DNA reads as TGTGCCACCAGTGCAAGCGAAGCGGGAGGGCCCTACGAGCAGTACTTC.